This section outlines one T cell receptor (beta chain) sequence together with its context. Its antigen is not identified. The sample is drawn from a study of blood T cells in healthy people across ages. Germline CDR1 SGHTA, CDR2 FQGNSA. V gave up 8 bases and J gave up 7 bases, with 18 bases separating them. The CDR3 consists of 14 residues. Sample-barcoded 5' priming and a J-beta primer mix drove a second PCR of about 6 to 12 cycles. Each cDNA molecule, via a template-switch adaptor with 12 random nucleotides, was tagged. TCRdb re-analysed the 5' RACE reads in MiXCR, keeping a single row per CDR3 protein. The sample has roughly 2 million distinct CDR3 sequences; around half are singletons. Findings and caveats of the study: The donors' CMV status was not determined, possibly confounding changes in expanded clonotypes. Estimates based on one million T cells were treated as lower bounds. Roughly linear declines in TCR beta diversity per million T cells occurred with age.

Material for sequencing was blood. The rearrangement links TRBV7-2 to TRBJ2-1; no reliable D call. The clonotype was recovered from a woman between 35 and 50 years old in good health. For the CDR3, the DNA is TGTGCCAGCCTCCCTCGGCCCGCACGTAATGAGCAGTTCTTC. Its translation is CASLPRPARNEQFF.